The present T cell receptor (beta chain) was sequenced within a study of CD8+CD57+ T cells in acquired aplastic anemia. Study summary: The sorted CD4+ and CD8+ cells yielded an average around 3.4 ug of DNA.

Germline V gene data show CDR1 as MDHEN and CDR2 as SYDVKM. The germline V and J ends were trimmed by 6 bases and 7 bases, with 15 bases remaining between them. The CDR3 is 13 amino acids. Profiling that covered TCR beta VDJ and CDR3 relied on genomic DNA as its template. Each CDR3 protein is one row after TCRdb ran MiXCR on the reads. The sample includes some 200,000 distinct CDR3 sequences, 30% to 35% of them seen just once. The sample comprised sorted CD4+, CD8+, or CD8+CD57+ T cells (not recorded which) from PBMCs. The V call is TRBV28, the J call TRBJ1-1, with D unclear. The clonotype was recovered from a human donor in good health, serving as a control. CDR3 residues: CASSPWREGEAFF. CDR3 in DNA: TGTGCCAGCAGCCCCTGGCGGGAGGGTGAAGCTTTCTTT.